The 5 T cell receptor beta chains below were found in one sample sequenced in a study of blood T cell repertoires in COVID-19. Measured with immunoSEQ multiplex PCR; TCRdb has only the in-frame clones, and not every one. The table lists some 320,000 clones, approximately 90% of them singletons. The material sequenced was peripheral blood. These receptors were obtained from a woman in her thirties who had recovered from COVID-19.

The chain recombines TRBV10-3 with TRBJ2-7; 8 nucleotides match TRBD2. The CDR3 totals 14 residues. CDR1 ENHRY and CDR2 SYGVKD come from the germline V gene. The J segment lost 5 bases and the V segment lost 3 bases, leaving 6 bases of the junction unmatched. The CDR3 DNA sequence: TGTGCCATCAGTGAAGGGACTAGTCCCCACGAGCAGTACTTC. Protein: CAISEGTSPHEQYF.

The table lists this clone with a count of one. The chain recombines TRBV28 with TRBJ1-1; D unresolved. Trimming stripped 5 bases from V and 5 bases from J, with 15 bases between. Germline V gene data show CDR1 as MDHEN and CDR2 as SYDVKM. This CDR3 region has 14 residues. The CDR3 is CASSSRNRVTEAFF. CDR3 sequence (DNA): TGTGCCAGCAGTAGTAGGAATCGGGTGACTGAAGCTTTCTTT.

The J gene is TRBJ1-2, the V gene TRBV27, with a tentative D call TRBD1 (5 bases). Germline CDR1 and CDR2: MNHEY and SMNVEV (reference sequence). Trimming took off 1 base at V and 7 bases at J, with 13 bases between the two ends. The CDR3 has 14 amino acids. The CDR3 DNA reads TGTGCCAGCAGTTTATGGGCAGGGTATACTGGCTACACCTTC. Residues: CASSLWAGYTGYTF.

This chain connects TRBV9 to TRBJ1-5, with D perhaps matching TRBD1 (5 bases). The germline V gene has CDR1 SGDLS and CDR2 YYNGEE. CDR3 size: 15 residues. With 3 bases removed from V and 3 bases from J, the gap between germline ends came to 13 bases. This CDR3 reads CASSAGWDNNQPQHF. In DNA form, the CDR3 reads TGTGCCAGCAGCGCAGGGTGGGATAACAATCAGCCCCAGCATTTT. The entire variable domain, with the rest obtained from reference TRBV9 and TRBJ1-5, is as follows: DSGVTQTPKHLITATGQRVTLRCSPRSGDLSVYWYQQSLDQGLQFLIQYYNGEERAKGNILERFSAQQFPDLHSELNLSSLELGDSALYFCASSAGWDNNQPQHFGDGTRLSIL.

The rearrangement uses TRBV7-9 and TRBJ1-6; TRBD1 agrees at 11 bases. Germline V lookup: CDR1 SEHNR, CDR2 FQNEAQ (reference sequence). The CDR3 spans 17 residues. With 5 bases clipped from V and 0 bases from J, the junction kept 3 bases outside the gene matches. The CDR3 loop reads CASSPDRGHSYNSPLHF. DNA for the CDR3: TGTGCCAGCAGCCCGGACAGGGGGCACTCCTATAATTCACCCCTCCACTTT. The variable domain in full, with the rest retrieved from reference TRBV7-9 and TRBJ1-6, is DTGVSQNPRHKITKRGQNVTFRCDPISEHNRLYWYRQTLGQGPEFLTYFQNEAQLEKSRLLSDRFSAERPKGSFSTLEIQRTEQGDSAMYLCASSPDRGHSYNSPLHFGNGTRLTVT.